This entry lists 21 T cell receptor beta chains sequenced from one sample in a study of PD-L1 blockade in urothelial cancer. TCRdb keeps only in-frame clones here, not all; method: immunoSEQ multiplex PCR. The sample shows 35,000 or so clones, roughly 38% of them seen only once. Material: tumor tissue, obtained before atezolizumab (anti-PD-L1) treatment. All receptors derive from a man aged 55 to 70 with urothelial cancer.

This clone has a handful of counts. The chain uses TRBV5-1 and TRBJ2-7, with TRBD1 as a possible D gene (6 bases). This CDR3 region has 17 residues. The V gene lost 3 bases and the J gene lost 4 bases, with 23 bases spanning the gap. Germline V gene lookup returns CDR1 SGHRS and CDR2 YFSETQ. Written as DNA, the CDR3 is TGCGCCAGCAGCTCCACCGGGACACCAAGCCTTGGGTACGAGCAGTACTTC. Amino acid sequence: CASSSTGTPSLGYEQYF.

Written as DNA, the CDR3 is TGTGCCAGCAGCTTGGACAGGGGACGTACCGGGGAGCTGTTTTTT. This encodes CASSLDRGRTGELFF. The chain links TRBV14 to TRBJ2-2; 9 nucleotides match TRBD1. Unmatched junction bases numbered 6, after V lost 5 bases and J lost 5 bases. The CDR3 has 15 amino acids. CDR1 is SGHDN, CDR2 FVKESK, per germline.

The rearrangement links TRBV19 to TRBJ1-5, with 9 bases fitting TRBD1. J lost 5 bases, V lost 3 bases, and 2 bases had no gene match. This CDR3 is built from 14 residues. Germline CDR1 is LNHDA and CDR2 is SQIVND (reference sequence). The CDR3 reads CASSMGQGDQPQHF. The DNA for the CDR3 is TGTGCCAGTAGTATGGGACAGGGAGATCAGCCCCAGCATTTT.

This sequence joins TRBV28 and TRBJ1-2, with a weak D call TRBD1 (5 bases). Germline V gives CDR1 MDHEN, CDR2 SYDVKM. The CDR3 runs to 12 residues. V lost 7 bases and J 8 bases, leaving 14 bases between the germline ends. CDR3 bases: TGTGCCAGCACCCCGGGGGACGGGGGCTACACCTTC. Amino acid sequence: CASTPGDGGYTF.

This clone turned up a few times. The rearrangement links TRBV4-1 to TRBJ2-7; a weak D match, TRBD1 (5 bases). Trimming took off 1 base at V and 1 base at J, with 17 bases between the two ends. The germline gives CDR1 MGHRA, CDR2 YSYEKL. The CDR3 is 17 amino acids. In nucleotides, the CDR3 is TGCGCCAGCAGCCAAGTGGTAGGACGAAGGGGATCCTACGAGCAGTACTTC. Translating gives CASSQVVGRRGSYEQYF.

This clone was picked up a small number of times. The chain is built from TRBV9 and TRBJ1-5, with a possible D match to TRBD1 (6 bases). The CDR3 sequence is 14 residues long. Trimming cost V 5 bases and J 6 bases, with 15 bases left between them. The germline V gene has CDR1 SGDLS and CDR2 YYNGEE. CDR3 bases: TGTGCCAGCAGTACAGGGTTTTACGGTCAGCCCCAGCATTTT. Translation gives CASSTGFYGQPQHF.

This clone was recorded many times. V gene TRBV6-1 combines with J gene TRBJ1-1; no reliable D call. The CDR3 spans 16 residues. V was clipped by 1 base and J by 7 bases, with 19 bases between them. Germline-derived CDR1 and CDR2 are MNHNS and SASEGT. CDR3 bases: TGTGCCAGCAGTGAAGGTAAAGGATTGAGTAGTAATGAAGCTTTCTTT. Encoded protein: CASSEGKGLSSNEAFF.

There are a few counts of this clone. The rearrangement joins TRBV11-3 to TRBJ2-1; D is uncertain. The CDR3 runs 16 residues. Trimming left V 4 bases short and J 2 bases short, with 15 bases between. Germline V gene lookup returns CDR1 SGHNT and CDR2 YENEEA. DNA for the CDR3: TGTGCCAGCAGCTACACACTTACTAATACCTACAATGAGCAGTTCTTC. It is translated as CASSYTLTNTYNEQFF. Together with reference TRBV11-3 and TRBJ2-1, the CDR3 gives the full variable domain: EAGVVQSPRYKIIEKKQPVAFWCNPISGHNTLYWYLQNLGQGPELLIRYENEEAVDDSQLPKDRFSAERLKGVDSTLKIQPAELGDSAVYLCASSYTLTNTYNEQFFGPGTRLTVL.

This chain connects TRBV18 to TRBJ2-1; D is perhaps TRBD1 (6 bases). CDR3 size: 16 residues. Germline values: CDR1 KGHSH, CDR2 LQKENI. V lost 6 bases and J 3 bases, leaving 18 bases between the germline ends. The CDR3 DNA reads TGTGCCAGCTCCCCAGGGACAACAGGGAGCTACAATGAGCAGTTCTTC. This translates into CASSPGTTGSYNEQFF.

The genes are TRBV5-1 and TRBJ1-1; D might be TRBD1 (5 bases). The length of the CDR3 is 15 residues. Germline CDR1 is SGHRS and CDR2 is YFSETQ. The V end was cut by 0 bases, the J end by 1 base, with 10 bases between. The CDR3 nucleotides read TGCGCCAGCAGCTTGGTGGCCAGGGCGAACACTGAAGCTTTCTTT. Its translation is CASSLVARANTEAFF.

By share of the sample, this clone is medium-sized. The V call is TRBV29-1, the J call TRBJ2-2; D not resolved. The CDR3 loop spans 12 amino acids. CDR1 and CDR2 from the germline V gene are SQVTM and ANQGSEA. CDR3 protein: CTILDRSGELFF. The CDR3 region has the DNA TGCACCATTTTGGACCGCTCCGGGGAGCTGTTTTTT.

There are a few counts of this clone. The V gene is TRBV1, the J gene TRBJ2-7; TRBD1, as called in the table, went unchecked against the DNA. TRBV1 constitutes a pseudogene. The CDR3 loop spans 17 amino acids. The CDR3 region is CASSQQGSGQGAPEQYF. For the CDR3, the DNA is TGCGCCAGCAGCCAACAGGGTTCCGGACAGGGGGCCCCCGAGCAGTACTTC.

This chain connects TRBV28 to TRBJ2-7, with 8 positions matching TRBD1. Germline loops: CDR1 MDHEN, CDR2 SYDVKM. V was clipped by 4 bases and J by 0 bases; unmatched bases: 8. The CDR3 spans 16 residues. The CDR3 loop reads CASSSPGQGNSYEQYF. CDR3 DNA sequence: TGTGCCAGCAGTTCCCCCGGACAGGGAAACTCCTACGAGCAGTACTTC.

This clone was recorded only once. CDR3 DNA: TGTGCCTGGAGCATCGGACAGGGGGTGGACACTGAAGCTTTCTTT. Protein sequence: CAWSIGQGVDTEAFF. The rearrangement links TRBV30 to TRBJ1-1, with 10 nucleotides matching TRBD1. The CDR3 runs 15 residues. The V gene end was trimmed by 3 bases and the J gene end by 3 bases; junction bases not matched to a gene: 7. In germline, CDR1 is GTSNPN, CDR2 SVGIG (reference sequence).

The chain is built from TRBV28 and TRBJ1-2; tentative D call: TRBD1 (5 bases). CDR3 length: 13 residues. The germline V gene encodes CDR1 MDHEN and CDR2 SYDVKM. V lost 1 base and J 7 bases, leaving 10 bases between the germline ends. Here the CDR3 DNA reads TGTGCCAGCAGTTTATTTGGGGCGAGTGGCTACACCTTC. It translates to CASSLFGASGYTF.

This clone has a handful of counts. Here the CDR3 reads CASSVPGQVTNEKLFF. In DNA form, the CDR3 reads TGTGCCAGCAGCGTCCCGGGACAGGTGACTAATGAAAAACTGTTTTTT. The gene calls are TRBV11-1 and TRBJ1-4; 8 bases are a match to TRBD1. Germline V CDR1 and CDR2: SGHAT, FQDESV (reference sequence). The CDR3 runs to 16 residues. Trimming at V came to 5 bases and at J to 2 bases, leaving 7 bases not matched to a gene.

Only a few counts were recorded for this clone. This chain links TRBV14 with TRBJ2-2; D is perhaps TRBD2 (7 bases). The CDR3 sequence is 13 residues long. Trimming cost V 4 bases and J 6 bases, with 9 bases left between them. CDR1 is SGHDN and CDR2 is FVKESK in the germline V gene. The CDR3 sequence is CASSPGGPGELFF. As DNA, the CDR3 is TGTGCCAGCAGCCCCGGGGGGCCCGGGGAGCTGTTTTTT.

This sequence joins TRBV19 and TRBJ1-4; possibly TRBD1 for D (6 bases). Between the trimmed V and J ends, which lost 10 bases and 8 bases, there was a span of 17 bases. The CDR3 sequence is 13 residues long. Germline V lookup: CDR1 LNHDA, CDR2 SQIVND (reference sequence). The CDR3 bases are TGTGCCACCGCCGGCCAGGGGAACGAAAAACTGTTTTTT. Its translation is CATAGQGNEKLFF.

This clone was observed a few times. J is TRBJ2-3 and V is TRBV7-6; weak D call: TRBD1 (5 bases). The CDR3 runs 18 residues. Between the trimmed V and J ends, which lost 1 base and 0 bases, there was a span of 17 bases. Germline lookup yields CDR1 SGHVS and CDR2 FNYEAQ. CDR3 sequence: CASSLGGGSTESTDTQYF. The CDR3 region has the DNA TGTGCCAGCAGCTTAGGTGGTGGCTCGACAGAAAGCACAGATACGCAGTATTTT.

The chain combines TRBV19 with TRBJ2-3; tentative D call: TRBD2 (5 bases). V was pared by 7 bases and J by 6 bases, with 17 bases between. The CDR3 runs to 14 residues. CDR1 is LNHDA and CDR2 is SQIVND in the germline V gene (reference sequence). Here the CDR3 reads CASTSRGQADTQYF. As DNA, the CDR3 is TGTGCCAGTACCTCCCGAGGGCAGGCGGATACGCAGTATTTT.

The genes are TRBV1 and TRBJ1-4. TRBV1 is marked as a pseudogene. The CDR3 sequence is 13 residues long. The DNA of the CDR3 is TGCGCCAGCAGCCAATCTAGGGCGGAAAAACTGTTTTTT. Translated: CASSQSRAEKLFF.